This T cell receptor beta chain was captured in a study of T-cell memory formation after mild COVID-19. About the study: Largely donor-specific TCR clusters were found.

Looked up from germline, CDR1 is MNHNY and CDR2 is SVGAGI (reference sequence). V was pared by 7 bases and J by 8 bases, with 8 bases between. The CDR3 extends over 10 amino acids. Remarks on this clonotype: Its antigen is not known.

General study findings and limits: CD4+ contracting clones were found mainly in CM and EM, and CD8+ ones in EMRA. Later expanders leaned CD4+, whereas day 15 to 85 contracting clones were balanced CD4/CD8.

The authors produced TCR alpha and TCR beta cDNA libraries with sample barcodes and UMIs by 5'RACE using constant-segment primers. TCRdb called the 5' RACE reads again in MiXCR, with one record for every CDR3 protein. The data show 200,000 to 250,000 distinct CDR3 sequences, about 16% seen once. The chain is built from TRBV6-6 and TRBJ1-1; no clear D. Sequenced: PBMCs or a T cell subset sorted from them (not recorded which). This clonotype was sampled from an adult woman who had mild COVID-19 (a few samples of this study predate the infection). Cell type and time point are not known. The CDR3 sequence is CASKSAEAFF. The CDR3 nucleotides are TGTGCCAGCAAATCTGCCGAAGCTTTCTTT.